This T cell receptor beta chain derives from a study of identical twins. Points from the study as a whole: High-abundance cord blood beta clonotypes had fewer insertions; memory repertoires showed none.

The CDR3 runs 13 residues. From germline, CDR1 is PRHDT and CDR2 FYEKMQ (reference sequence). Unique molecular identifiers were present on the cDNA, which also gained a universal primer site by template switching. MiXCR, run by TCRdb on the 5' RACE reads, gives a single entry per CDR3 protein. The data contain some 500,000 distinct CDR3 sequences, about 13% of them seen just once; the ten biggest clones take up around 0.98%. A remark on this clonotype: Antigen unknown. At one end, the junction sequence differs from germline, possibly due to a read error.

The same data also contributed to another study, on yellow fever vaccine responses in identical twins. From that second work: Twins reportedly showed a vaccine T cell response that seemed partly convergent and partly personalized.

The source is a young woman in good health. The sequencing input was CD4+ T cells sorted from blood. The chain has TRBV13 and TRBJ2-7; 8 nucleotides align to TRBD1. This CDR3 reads CASSSPPHRGSFF. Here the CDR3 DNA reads TGTGCCAGCAGCTCTCCCCCCCACAGGGGGTCTTTTTTC.